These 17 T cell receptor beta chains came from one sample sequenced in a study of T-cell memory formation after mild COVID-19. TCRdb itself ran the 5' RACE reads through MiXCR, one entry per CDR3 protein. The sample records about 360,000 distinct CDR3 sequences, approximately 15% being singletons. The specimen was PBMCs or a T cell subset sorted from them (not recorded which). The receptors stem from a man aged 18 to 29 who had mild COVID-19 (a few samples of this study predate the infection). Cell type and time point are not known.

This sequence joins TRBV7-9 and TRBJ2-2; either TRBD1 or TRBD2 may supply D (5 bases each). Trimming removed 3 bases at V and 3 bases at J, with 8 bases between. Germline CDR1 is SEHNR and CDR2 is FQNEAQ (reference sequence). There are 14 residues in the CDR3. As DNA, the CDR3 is TGTGCCAGCAGCTTCGGGGCCTACACCGGGGAGCTGTTTTTT. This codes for CASSFGAYTGELFF.

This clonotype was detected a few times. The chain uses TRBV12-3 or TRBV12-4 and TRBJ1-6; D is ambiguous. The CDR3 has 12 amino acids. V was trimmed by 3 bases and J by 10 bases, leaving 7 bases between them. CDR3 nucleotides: TGTGCCAGCAGTTTTCTAGCCTCACCCCTCCACTTT. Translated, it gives CASSFLASPLHF.

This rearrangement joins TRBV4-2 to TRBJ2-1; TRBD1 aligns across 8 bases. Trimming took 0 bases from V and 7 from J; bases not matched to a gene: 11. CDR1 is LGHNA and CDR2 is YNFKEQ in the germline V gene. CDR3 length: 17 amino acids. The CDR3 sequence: CASSQEGSWTGNNEQFF. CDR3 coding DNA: TGTGCCAGCAGCCAAGAGGGGTCATGGACAGGGAATAATGAGCAGTTCTTC.

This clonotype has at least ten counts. The CDR3 DNA sequence: TGTGCCAGCAGCCTGCTTTTTAGCGTCTCCTACAATGAGCAGTTCTTC. Protein: CASSLLFSVSYNEQFF. The chain uses TRBV9 and TRBJ2-1, with D tentatively TRBD2 (5 bases). Trimming took 4 bases from V and 0 from J, leaving 14 bases between them. This CDR3 has 16 amino acids. Germline CDR1 SGDLS, CDR2 YYNGEE. Full variable domain (missing parts from reference TRBV9 and TRBJ2-1): DSGVTQTPKHLITATGQRVTLRCSPRSGDLSVYWYQQSLDQGLQFLIQYYNGEERAKGNILERFSAQQFPDLHSELNLSSLELGDSALYFCASSLLFSVSYNEQFFGPGTRLTVL.

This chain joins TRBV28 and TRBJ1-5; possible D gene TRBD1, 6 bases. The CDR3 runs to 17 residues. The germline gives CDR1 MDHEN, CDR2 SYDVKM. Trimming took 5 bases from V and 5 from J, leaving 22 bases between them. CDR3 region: CASSPGYGAAGDQPQHF. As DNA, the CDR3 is TGTGCCAGCAGTCCCGGATATGGGGCGGCAGGGGATCAGCCCCAGCATTTT.

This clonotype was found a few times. CDR3 in amino acids: CSANTLGTGENIQYF. The DNA for the CDR3 is TGCAGTGCTAACACTCTCGGGACAGGAGAAAACATTCAGTACTTC. V is TRBV20-1 and J is TRBJ2-4, with TRBD1 matching 8 bases. The CDR3 is 15 residues long. The ends lost 4 bases at V and 5 bases at J; junction bases unmatched: 10. Per germline, CDR1 DFQATT and CDR2 SNEGSKA (reference sequence).

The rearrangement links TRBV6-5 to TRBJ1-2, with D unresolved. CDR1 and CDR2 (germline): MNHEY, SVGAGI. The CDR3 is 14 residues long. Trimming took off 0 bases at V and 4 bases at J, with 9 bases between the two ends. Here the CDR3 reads CASSYSAEIYGYTF. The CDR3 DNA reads TGTGCCAGCAGTTACTCGGCAGAGATCTATGGCTACACCTTC.

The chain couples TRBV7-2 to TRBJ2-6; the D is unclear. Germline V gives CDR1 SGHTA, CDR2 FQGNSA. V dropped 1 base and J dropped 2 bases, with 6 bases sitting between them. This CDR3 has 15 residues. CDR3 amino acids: CASSLVRTGANVLTF. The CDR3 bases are TGTGCCAGCAGCTTAGTGAGGACTGGGGCCAACGTCCTGACTTTC. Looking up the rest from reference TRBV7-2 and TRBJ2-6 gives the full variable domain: GAGVSQSPSNKVTEKGKDVELRCDPISGHTALYWYRQSLGQGLEFLIYFQGNSAPDKSGLPSDRFSAERTGGSVSTLTIQRTQQEDSAVYLCASSLVRTGANVLTFGAGSRLTVL.

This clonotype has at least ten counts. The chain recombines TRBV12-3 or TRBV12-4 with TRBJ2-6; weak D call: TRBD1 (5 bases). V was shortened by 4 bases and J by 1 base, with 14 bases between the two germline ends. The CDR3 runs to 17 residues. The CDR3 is CASSSTSRGSGANVLTF. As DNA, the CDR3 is TGTGCCAGCAGTTCGACGAGTAGGGGTTCTGGGGCCAACGTCCTGACTTTC.

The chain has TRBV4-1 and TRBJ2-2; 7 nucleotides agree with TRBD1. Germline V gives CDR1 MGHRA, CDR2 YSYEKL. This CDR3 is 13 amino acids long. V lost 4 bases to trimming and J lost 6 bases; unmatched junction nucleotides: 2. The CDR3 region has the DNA TGCGCCAGCAGCCGCCAGGGGGCCGGGGAGCTGTTTTTT. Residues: CASSRQGAGELFF.

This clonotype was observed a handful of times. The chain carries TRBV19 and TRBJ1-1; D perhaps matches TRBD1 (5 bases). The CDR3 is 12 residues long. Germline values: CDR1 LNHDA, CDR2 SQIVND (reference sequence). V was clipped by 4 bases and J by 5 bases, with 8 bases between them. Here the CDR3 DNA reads TGTGCCAGTAGTAAGGGGCTGACTGAAGCTTTCTTT. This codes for CASSKGLTEAFF. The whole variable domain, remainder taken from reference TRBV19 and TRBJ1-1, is DGGITQSPKYLFRKEGQNVTLSCEQNLNHDAMYWYRQDPGQGLRLIYYSQIVNDFQKGDIAEGYSVSREKKESFPLTVTSAQKNPTAFYLCASSKGLTEAFFGQGTRLTVV.

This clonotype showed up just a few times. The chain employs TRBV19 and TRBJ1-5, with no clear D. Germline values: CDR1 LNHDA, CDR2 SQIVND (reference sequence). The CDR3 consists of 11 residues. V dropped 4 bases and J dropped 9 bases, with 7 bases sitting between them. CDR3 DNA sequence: TGTGCCAGTAGTACCCGGGGGCCCCAGCATTTT. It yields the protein CASSTRGPQHF.

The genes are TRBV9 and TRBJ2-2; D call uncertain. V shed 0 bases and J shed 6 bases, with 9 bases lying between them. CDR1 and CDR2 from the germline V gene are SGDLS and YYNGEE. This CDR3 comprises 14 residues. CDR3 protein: CASSVVGGSGELFF. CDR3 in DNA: TGTGCCAGCAGCGTAGTAGGTGGTTCCGGGGAGCTGTTTTTT.

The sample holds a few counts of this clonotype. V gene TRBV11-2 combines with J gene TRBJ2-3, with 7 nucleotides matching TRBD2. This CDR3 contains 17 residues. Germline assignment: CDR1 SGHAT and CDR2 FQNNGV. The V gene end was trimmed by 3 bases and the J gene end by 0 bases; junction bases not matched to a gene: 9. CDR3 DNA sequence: TGTGCCAGCAGCTTTGGGAGGGGCGGGGATAGCACAGATACGCAGTATTTT. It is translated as CASSFGRGGDSTDTQYF.

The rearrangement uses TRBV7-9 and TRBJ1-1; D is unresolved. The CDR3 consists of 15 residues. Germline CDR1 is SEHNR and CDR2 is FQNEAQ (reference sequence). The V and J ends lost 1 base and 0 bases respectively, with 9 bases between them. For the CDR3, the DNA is TGTGCCAGCAGCTTAGACGGATCCTTGAACACTGAAGCTTTCTTT. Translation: CASSLDGSLNTEAFF. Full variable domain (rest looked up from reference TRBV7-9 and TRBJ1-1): DTGVSQNPRHKITKRGQNVTFRCDPISEHNRLYWYRQTLGQGPEFLTYFQNEAQLEKSRLLSDRFSAERPKGSFSTLEIQRTEQGDSAMYLCASSLDGSLNTEAFFGQGTRLTVV.

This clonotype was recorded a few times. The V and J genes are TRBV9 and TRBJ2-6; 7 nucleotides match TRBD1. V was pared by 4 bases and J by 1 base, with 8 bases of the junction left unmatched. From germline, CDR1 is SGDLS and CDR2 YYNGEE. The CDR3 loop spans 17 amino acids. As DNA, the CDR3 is TGTGCCAGCAGCCCCCACGGGACAGCTTCTGGGGCCAACGTCCTGACTTTC. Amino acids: CASSPHGTASGANVLTF.

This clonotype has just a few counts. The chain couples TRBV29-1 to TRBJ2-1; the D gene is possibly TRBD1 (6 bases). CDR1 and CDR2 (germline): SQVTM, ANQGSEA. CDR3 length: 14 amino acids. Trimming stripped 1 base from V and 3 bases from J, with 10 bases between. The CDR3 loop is CSVEAGENYNEQFF. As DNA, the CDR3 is TGCAGCGTTGAAGCAGGGGAGAACTACAATGAGCAGTTCTTC.